This T cell receptor (beta chain) was sequenced in a study of T cell repertoires in cytomegalovirus infection. This clonotype has a handful of counts. V lost 6 bases and J lost 3, with 18 bases in between. CDR3 size: 15 residues. Germline-derived CDR1 and CDR2 are MNHNS and SASEGT. TCRdb itself ran the reads through MiXCR, one entry per CDR3 protein. This table has some 400,000 distinct CDR3 sequences, roughly a third appearing once. The receptor's source is a human donor in good health (CMV status not recorded). Some clones in this sample may be carry-over from other donors' samples. The sample was PBMCs. The V and J genes are TRBV6-1 and TRBJ2-7; D is possibly TRBD2 (7 bases). The CDR3 bases are TGTGCCAGCAGATTGGTAAGGGGGGGCCGCTACGAGCAGTACTTC. Protein: CASRLVRGGRYEQYF.